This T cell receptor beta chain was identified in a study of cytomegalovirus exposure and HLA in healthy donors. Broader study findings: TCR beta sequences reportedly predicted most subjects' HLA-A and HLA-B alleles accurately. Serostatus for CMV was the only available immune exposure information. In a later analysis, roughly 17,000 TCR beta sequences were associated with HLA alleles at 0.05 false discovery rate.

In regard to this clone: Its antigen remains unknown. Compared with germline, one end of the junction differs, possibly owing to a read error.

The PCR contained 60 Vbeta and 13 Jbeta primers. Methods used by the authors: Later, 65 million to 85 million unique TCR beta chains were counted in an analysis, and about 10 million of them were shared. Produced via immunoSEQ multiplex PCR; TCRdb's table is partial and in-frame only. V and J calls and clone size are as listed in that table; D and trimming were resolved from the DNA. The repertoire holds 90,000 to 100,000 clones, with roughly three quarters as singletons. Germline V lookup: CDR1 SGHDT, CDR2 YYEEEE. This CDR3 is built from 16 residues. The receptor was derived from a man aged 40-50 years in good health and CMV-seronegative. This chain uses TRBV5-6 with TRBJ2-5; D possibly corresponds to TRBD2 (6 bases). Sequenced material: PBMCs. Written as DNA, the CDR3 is TGTGCCAGCAGCTTGGGAGGCGGCGGGACCCAAGTGACCCAGTACTTC. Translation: CASSLGGGGTQVTQYF.